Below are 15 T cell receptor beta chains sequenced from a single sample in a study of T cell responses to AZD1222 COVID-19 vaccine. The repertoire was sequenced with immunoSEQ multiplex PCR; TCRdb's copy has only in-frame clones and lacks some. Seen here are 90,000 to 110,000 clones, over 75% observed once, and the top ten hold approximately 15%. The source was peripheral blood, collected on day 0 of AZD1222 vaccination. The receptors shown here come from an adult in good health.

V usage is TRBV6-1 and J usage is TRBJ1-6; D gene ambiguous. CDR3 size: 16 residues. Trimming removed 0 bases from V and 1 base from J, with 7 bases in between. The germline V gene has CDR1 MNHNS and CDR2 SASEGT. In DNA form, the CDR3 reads TGTGCCAGCAGTGAAGCTCCGGGTTCCTATAATTCACCCCTCCACTTT. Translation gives CASSEAPGSYNSPLHF.

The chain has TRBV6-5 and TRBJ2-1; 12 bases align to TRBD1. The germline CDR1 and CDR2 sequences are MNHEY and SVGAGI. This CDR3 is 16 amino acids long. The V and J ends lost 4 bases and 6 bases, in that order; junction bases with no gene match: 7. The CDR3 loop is CASSSPGQGAVNEQFF. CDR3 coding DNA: TGTGCCAGCAGTTCTCCGGGACAGGGGGCCGTCAATGAGCAGTTCTTC.

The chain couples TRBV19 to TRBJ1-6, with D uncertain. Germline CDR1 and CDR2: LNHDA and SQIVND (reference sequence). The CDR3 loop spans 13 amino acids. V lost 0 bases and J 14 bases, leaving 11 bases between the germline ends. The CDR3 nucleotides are TGTGCCAGTAGTATAGATCCGACTCAGGCCCTCCACTTT. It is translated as CASSIDPTQALHF.

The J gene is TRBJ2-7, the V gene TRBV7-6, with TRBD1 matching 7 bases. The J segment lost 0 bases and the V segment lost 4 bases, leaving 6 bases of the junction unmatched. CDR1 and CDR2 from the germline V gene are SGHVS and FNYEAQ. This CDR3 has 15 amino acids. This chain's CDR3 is CASSSPGQFSYEQYF. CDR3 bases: TGTGCCAGCAGCTCTCCGGGACAGTTCTCCTACGAGCAGTACTTC.

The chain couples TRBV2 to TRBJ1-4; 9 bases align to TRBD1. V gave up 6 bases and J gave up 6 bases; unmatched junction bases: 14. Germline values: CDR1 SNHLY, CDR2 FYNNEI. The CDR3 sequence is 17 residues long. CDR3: CASSRDRATTTYEKLFF. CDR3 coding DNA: TGTGCCAGCAGCCGGGACAGGGCCACTACCACCTATGAAAAACTGTTTTTT. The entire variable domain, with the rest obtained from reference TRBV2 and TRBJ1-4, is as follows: EPEVTQTPSHQVTQMGQEVILRCVPISNHLYFYWYRQILGQKVEFLVSFYNNEISEKSEIFDDQFSVERPDGSNFTLKIRSTKLEDSAMYFCASSRDRATTTYEKLFFGSGTQLSVL.

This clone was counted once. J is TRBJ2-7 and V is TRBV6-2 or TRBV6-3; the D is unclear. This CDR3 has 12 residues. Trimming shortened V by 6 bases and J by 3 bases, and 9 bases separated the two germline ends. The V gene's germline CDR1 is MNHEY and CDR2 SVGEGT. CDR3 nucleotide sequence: TGTGCCAGCAGCCTAGACGACTACGAGCAGTACTTC. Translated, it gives CASSLDDYEQYF.

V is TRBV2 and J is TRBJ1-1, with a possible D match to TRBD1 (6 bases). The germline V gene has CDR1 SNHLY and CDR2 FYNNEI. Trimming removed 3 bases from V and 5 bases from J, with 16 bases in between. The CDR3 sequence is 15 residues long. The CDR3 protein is CASSDRGAYGTEAFF. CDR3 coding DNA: TGTGCCAGCAGTGATCGGGGGGCCTATGGGACTGAAGCTTTCTTT.

The DNA for the CDR3 is TGCGCCAGCAGCTTGGAAACAGGTTTGTCGCAGTACGTC. Its protein product is CASSLETGLSQYV. The chain employs TRBV5-1 and TRBJ2-7; TRBD1 is a possible D gene (5 bases). The CDR3 has 13 residues. V gave up 0 bases and J gave up 9 bases, with 13 bases separating them. The germline V gene has CDR1 SGHRS and CDR2 YFSETQ.

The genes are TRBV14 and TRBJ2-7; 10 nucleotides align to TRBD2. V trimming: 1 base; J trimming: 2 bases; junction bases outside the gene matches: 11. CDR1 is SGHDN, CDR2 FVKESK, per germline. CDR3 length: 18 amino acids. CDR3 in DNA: TGTGCCAGCAGCCAAGGAATCAGCGGGGGGGCCCGGACCTACGAGCAGTACTTC. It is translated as CASSQGISGGARTYEQYF. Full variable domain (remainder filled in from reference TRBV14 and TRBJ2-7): EAGVTQFPSHSVIEKGQTVTLRCDPISGHDNLYWYRRVMGKEIKFLLHFVKESKQDESGMPNNRFLAERTGGTYSTLKVQPAELEDSGVYFCASSQGISGGARTYEQYFGPGTRLTVT.

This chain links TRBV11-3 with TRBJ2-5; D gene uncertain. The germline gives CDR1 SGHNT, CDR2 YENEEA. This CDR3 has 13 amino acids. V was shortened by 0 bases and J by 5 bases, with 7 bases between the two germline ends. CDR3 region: CASSLDVVETQYF. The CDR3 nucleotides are TGTGCCAGCAGCTTAGATGTGGTGGAGACCCAGTACTTC.

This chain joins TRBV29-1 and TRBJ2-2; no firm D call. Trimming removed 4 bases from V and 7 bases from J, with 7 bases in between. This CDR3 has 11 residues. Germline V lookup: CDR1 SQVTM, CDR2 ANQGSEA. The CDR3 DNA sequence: TGCAGCGTTGCAGGCGTCGGGGAGCTGTTTTTT. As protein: CSVAGVGELFF.

The CDR3 reads CASSVAGEGAYGYTF. CDR3 sequence (DNA): TGTGCCAGCAGTGTCGCAGGGGAGGGGGCCTATGGCTACACCTTC. The genes are TRBV27 and TRBJ1-2, with TRBD1 matching over 7 bases. Germline loops: CDR1 MNHEY, CDR2 SMNVEV (reference sequence). Trimming took 5 bases from V and 4 from J; bases not matched to a gene: 10. The CDR3 is 15 residues long.

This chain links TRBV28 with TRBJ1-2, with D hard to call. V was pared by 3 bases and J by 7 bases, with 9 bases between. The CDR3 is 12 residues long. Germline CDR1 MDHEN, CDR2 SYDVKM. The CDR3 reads CASSFGPLGYTF. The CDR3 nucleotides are TGTGCCAGCAGTTTTGGGCCGCTTGGCTACACCTTC.

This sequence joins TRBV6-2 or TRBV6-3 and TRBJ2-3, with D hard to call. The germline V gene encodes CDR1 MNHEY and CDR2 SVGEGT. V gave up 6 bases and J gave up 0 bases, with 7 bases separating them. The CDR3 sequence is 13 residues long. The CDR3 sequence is CASSLWSTDTQYF. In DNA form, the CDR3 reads TGTGCCAGCAGCCTGTGGAGCACAGATACGCAGTATTTT.

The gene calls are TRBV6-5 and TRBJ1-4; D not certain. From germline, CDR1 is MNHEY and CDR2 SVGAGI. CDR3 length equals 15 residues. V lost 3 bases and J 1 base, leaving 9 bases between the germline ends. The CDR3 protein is CASSYFPQTNEKLFF. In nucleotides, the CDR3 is TGTGCCAGCAGTTATTTCCCCCAAACTAATGAAAAACTGTTTTTT.